Presented here are 26 T cell receptor beta chains from one specimen sequenced in a study of blood T cells in healthy people across ages. A second roughly 6 to 11 cycle PCR used barcoded and J-beta primers. TCRdb re-analysed the 5' RACE reads in MiXCR, keeping a single row per CDR3 protein. The sample lists some 760,000 distinct CDR3 sequences; approximately 25% were seen once. The same specimen was also included in a second study, on T cells of mothers and their children.

The material sequenced was blood. These receptors were obtained from a boy between 10 and 17 years old in good health.

This clonotype turned up a few times. The gene calls are TRBV6-5 and TRBJ2-3; tentative D call: TRBD1 (6 bases). The germline CDR1 and CDR2 sequences are MNHEY and SVGAGI. The CDR3 loop spans 14 amino acids. Trimming cost V 8 bases and J 2 bases, with 14 bases left between them. In DNA, the CDR3 is TGTGCCAGCTCTGTTGACAGGACCACAGATACGCAGTATTTT. Translating gives CASSVDRTTDTQYF.

The V call is TRBV25-1, the J call TRBJ1-1; D call uncertain. Trimming shortened V by 2 bases and J by 7 bases, and 17 bases separated the two germline ends. This CDR3 comprises 15 residues. Germline assignment: CDR1 MGHDK and CDR2 SYGVNS. CDR3 nucleotide sequence: TGTGCCAGCAGTGAAATGCTGGGGATCGGAAATGAAGCTTTCTTT. Translated: CASSEMLGIGNEAFF.

The chain employs TRBV3-1 and TRBJ2-1; D could derive from TRBD1 or TRBD2 (5 bases each). With 4 bases removed from V and 9 bases from J, the gap between germline ends came to 22 bases. This CDR3 contains 16 residues. The V gene's germline CDR1 is LGHDT and CDR2 YNNKEL (reference sequence). The CDR3 loop is CASSRPEVVTRGEQFF. Written as DNA, the CDR3 is TGTGCCAGCAGCCGACCAGAAGTTGTTACTAGGGGTGAGCAGTTCTTC.

The CDR3 here is CASSLRRGALIYNEQFF. The DNA for the CDR3 is TGTGCCAGCAGCTTGAGACGGGGGGCCCTAATTTACAATGAGCAGTTCTTC. The chain carries TRBV11-2 and TRBJ2-1; possible D gene TRBD2, 7 bases. CDR1 is SGHAT, CDR2 FQNNGV, per germline. V was cut by 3 bases and J by 4 bases, with 19 bases left in between. This CDR3 is 17 amino acids long. The variable domain in full, completed from reference TRBV11-2 and TRBJ2-1, reads EAGVAQSPRYKIIEKRQSVAFWCNPISGHATLYWYQQILGQGPKLLIQFQNNGVVDDSQLPKDRFSAERLKGVDSTLKIQPAKLEDSAVYLCASSLRRGALIYNEQFFGPGTRLTVL.

This clonotype turned up a few times. CDR3 amino acids: CASSYSNLAGTETQYF. Written as DNA, the CDR3 is TGTGCCAGCAGTTACTCGAACTTGGCAGGGACCGAGACCCAGTACTTC. This sequence joins TRBV6-5 and TRBJ2-5, with D perhaps matching TRBD1 or TRBD2 (5 bases each). Germline values: CDR1 MNHEY, CDR2 SVGAGI. Trimming took off 0 bases at V and 5 bases at J, with 16 bases between the two ends. The CDR3 is 16 residues long.

This chain uses TRBV6-1 with TRBJ2-3; D may be TRBD1 (6 bases). The CDR3 is made up of 15 amino acids. V lost 5 bases to trimming and J lost 2 bases, with 14 bases between them. Germline V CDR1 and CDR2: MNHNS, SASEGT. The CDR3 sequence: CASSPDRGNTDTQYF. CDR3 sequence (DNA): TGTGCCAGCAGTCCTGATAGGGGGAACACAGATACGCAGTATTTT.

This clonotype appeared a few times. The chain carries TRBV4-3 and TRBJ1-4, with 10 bases identical to TRBD1. Germline values: CDR1 LGHNA, CDR2 YSLEER. V gave up 0 bases and J gave up 7 bases; unmatched junction bases: 5. The CDR3 contains 16 residues. CDR3 DNA sequence: TGCGCCAGCAGCCAAGATAGAGGACAGGGGGGTGAAAAACTGTTTTTT. Its translation is CASSQDRGQGGEKLFF.

This chain uses TRBV7-9 with TRBJ1-4, with 9 bases matching TRBD1. The CDR3 is 16 residues long. The J segment lost 5 bases and the V segment lost 4 bases, leaving 8 bases of the junction unmatched. Germline values: CDR1 SEHNR, CDR2 FQNEAQ (reference sequence). The CDR3 DNA follows: TGTGCCAGCAGCTGGGCCGGGACAGGGCGGAATGAAAAACTGTTTTTT. It is translated as CASSWAGTGRNEKLFF.

Only a few counts were recorded for this clonotype. The V call is TRBV13, the J call TRBJ2-5, with unresolved D. Matching the DNA end better, TRBJ2-1 makes the J call doubtful. Germline CDR1 and CDR2: PRHDT and FYEKMQ (reference sequence). This CDR3 has 17 residues. The chain's CDR3 is CASSSGSLGLFGSEQFF. The CDR3 DNA sequence: TGTGCCAGCAGCTCCGGGTCGCTAGGGCTCTTCGGAAGTGAGCAGTTCTTC.

The chain employs TRBV29-1 and TRBJ2-1; possible D gene TRBD2, 5 bases. V lost 8 bases to trimming and J lost 5 bases, with 13 bases between them. The CDR3 loop spans 12 amino acids. Germline V lookup: CDR1 SQVTM, CDR2 ANQGSEA. The CDR3 region has the DNA TGCAGCCCCGAGAGGGCCAACAATGAGCAGTTCTTC. Protein: CSPERANNEQFF.

The J gene is TRBJ1-6, the V gene TRBV12-3 or TRBV12-4, with D possibly TRBD1 on 6 matching bases. The CDR3 has 15 amino acids. V was shortened by 4 bases and J by 9 bases, with 16 bases between the two germline ends. The CDR3 loop reads CASSSYWGAGSPLHF. DNA for the CDR3: TGTGCCAGCAGTTCGTATTGGGGGGCCGGTTCACCCCTCCACTTT.

J is TRBJ1-6 and V is TRBV11-1, with D uncertain. Germline V CDR1 and CDR2: SGHAT, FQDESV (reference sequence). V was shortened by 5 bases and J by 9 bases, with 8 bases between the two germline ends. The CDR3 runs 12 residues. CDR3 nucleotide sequence: TGTGCCAGCAGCCACCTAGGTTCACCCCTCCACTTT. It encodes CASSHLGSPLHF.

CDR3 residues: CSARGGLAGGPTYEQFF. DNA for the CDR3: TGCAGTGCTAGAGGGGGACTAGCGGGAGGGCCGACCTATGAGCAGTTCTTC. The chain has TRBV20-1 and TRBJ2-1; 16 nucleotides agree with TRBD2. V lost 1 base to trimming and J lost 8 bases; unmatched junction nucleotides: 8. The CDR3 covers 17 residues. The germline V gene encodes CDR1 DFQATT and CDR2 SNEGSKA (reference sequence).

V gene TRBV3-1 combines with J gene TRBJ2-2; D is uncertain. This CDR3 comprises 16 residues. Germline V gene lookup returns CDR1 LGHDT and CDR2 YNNKEL (reference sequence). The ends were cut back, 6 bases at V and 3 bases at J, with 17 bases in the middle. DNA of the CDR3: TGTGCCAGCAGTCCTAATCGATACACGGACACCGGGGAGCTGTTTTTT. It codes for CASSPNRYTDTGELFF.

The chain is built from TRBV7-9 and TRBJ1-1; 8 nucleotides line up with TRBD1. The CDR3 has 14 amino acids. V was clipped by 5 bases and J by 6 bases; unmatched bases: 8. Germline values: CDR1 SEHNR, CDR2 FQNEAQ (reference sequence). The CDR3 spells CASSPDRGLAEAFF. The CDR3 nucleotides are TGTGCCAGCAGCCCCGACAGGGGCTTAGCTGAAGCTTTCTTT.

This chain's CDR3 is CASKSTGGDYGYTF. Written as DNA, the CDR3 is TGTGCCAGCAAATCGACAGGAGGCGACTATGGCTACACCTTC. The V call is TRBV2, the J call TRBJ1-2; a possible D gene is TRBD1 (6 bases). Looked up from germline, CDR1 is SNHLY and CDR2 is FYNNEI. V was clipped by 7 bases and J by 3 bases, with 15 bases between them. CDR3 length equals 14 residues.

This clonotype was seen a handful of times. The chain combines TRBV2 with TRBJ2-2, with 13 positions matching TRBD2. CDR3 length: 16 amino acids. Germline loops: CDR1 SNHLY, CDR2 FYNNEI. Germline trimming cut 4 bases from V and 3 bases from J; bases unmatched to any gene: 2. The chain's CDR3 is CASSGGLAGYTGELFF. The CDR3 DNA is TGTGCCAGCAGTGGGGGACTAGCGGGGTACACCGGGGAGCTGTTTTTT.

This clonotype showed up just a few times. The rearrangement uses TRBV28 and TRBJ2-5; D might be TRBD1 or TRBD2, each matching 5 bases. TRBJ2-1 matches the DNA end more closely, so the J call is doubtful. The germline V gene encodes CDR1 MDHEN and CDR2 SYDVKM. CDR3 length equals 13 residues. CDR3 residues: CASYIPGHNEQFF. CDR3 nucleotides: TGTGCCAGCTACATCCCGGGGCACAATGAGCAGTTCTTC.

This clonotype was detected only a few times. V usage is TRBV29-1 and J usage is TRBJ2-5; the D gene could be TRBD1 or TRBD2 (5 bases each). The germline V and J ends were trimmed by 7 bases and 4 bases, with 19 bases remaining between them. Germline V gives CDR1 SQVTM, CDR2 ANQGSEA. The CDR3 is 14 amino acids. CDR3 region: CSGPGTLHGETQYF. The DNA of the CDR3 is TGCAGCGGGCCGGGGACCCTCCATGGAGAGACCCAGTACTTC.

This chain connects TRBV24-1 to TRBJ1-2; possible D gene TRBD1, 5 bases. Deletions cut 5 bases from V and 8 bases from J, with 17 bases between. The CDR3 is made up of 14 amino acids. Germline V CDR1 and CDR2: KGHDR, SFDVKD. Here the CDR3 reads CATSVSGLARGYTF. The CDR3, as DNA: TGTGCCACCAGTGTTTCAGGGCTAGCAAGAGGCTACACCTTC.

This clonotype was seen only a few times. This sequence joins TRBV5-1 and TRBJ2-1; the match to TRBD1 covers 9 bases. The CDR3 covers 15 residues. The ends lost 5 bases at V and 4 bases at J; junction bases unmatched: 7. Germline values: CDR1 SGHRS, CDR2 YFSETQ. CDR3 coding DNA: TGCGCCAGCAGAGATGGGACAGGGTCATACAATGAGCAGTTCTTC. It yields the protein CASRDGTGSYNEQFF.

The J gene is TRBJ2-5, the V gene TRBV20-1; 7 nucleotides line up with TRBD2. CDR3 length: 13 amino acids. V trimming: 3 bases; J trimming: 4 bases; junction bases outside the gene matches: 5. Looked up from germline, CDR1 is DFQATT and CDR2 is SNEGSKA (reference sequence). The CDR3 DNA is TGCAGTGCTAGGTGGCTAGCGGCAGAGACCCAGTACTTC. Protein: CSARWLAAETQYF.

This clonotype was seen a handful of times. The chain carries TRBV18 and TRBJ2-3; 7 nucleotides match TRBD1. The germline V gene has CDR1 KGHSH and CDR2 LQKENI. CDR3 length: 15 residues. The trim removed 3 bases at V and 0 bases at J, leaving 3 bases unmatched. Here the CDR3 reads CASSPDRTSTDTQYF. The CDR3 nucleotides read TGTGCCAGCTCACCGGACAGGACTAGCACAGATACGCAGTATTTT.

The chain links TRBV27 to TRBJ1-2, with D unresolved. Germline CDR1 MNHEY, CDR2 SMNVEV (reference sequence). V lost 0 bases and J lost 5, with 13 bases in between. CDR3 length: 15 residues. CDR3 sequence: CASSLSGGGRYGYTF. The CDR3 coding sequence is TGTGCCAGCAGTTTATCGGGAGGCGGCAGATATGGCTACACCTTC.

This clonotype was seen a few times. The chain uses TRBV6-5 and TRBJ2-5; 14 bases line up with TRBD2. Judging by the DNA end, TRBJ2-7 fits better; the J call may be wrong. The CDR3 runs 18 residues. Germline CDR1 is MNHEY and CDR2 is SVGAGI. The CDR3 DNA follows: TGTGCCAGCAGTTCCGACGGTGGGACTAGCGGGAGTCATGACGAGCAGTACTTC. It yields the protein CASSSDGGTSGSHDEQYF.

This clonotype has more than one count but fewer than ten. The CDR3 nucleotides are TGTGCCAGCAGCTTACTGCGGGATTCACCCCTCCACTTT. Amino acid sequence: CASSLLRDSPLHF. The rearrangement uses TRBV7-8 and TRBJ1-6; D is unresolved. Trimming left V 2 bases short and J 8 bases short, with 7 bases between. The CDR3 consists of 13 residues. Germline V gene sequence: CDR1 SGHVS, CDR2 FQNEAQ.